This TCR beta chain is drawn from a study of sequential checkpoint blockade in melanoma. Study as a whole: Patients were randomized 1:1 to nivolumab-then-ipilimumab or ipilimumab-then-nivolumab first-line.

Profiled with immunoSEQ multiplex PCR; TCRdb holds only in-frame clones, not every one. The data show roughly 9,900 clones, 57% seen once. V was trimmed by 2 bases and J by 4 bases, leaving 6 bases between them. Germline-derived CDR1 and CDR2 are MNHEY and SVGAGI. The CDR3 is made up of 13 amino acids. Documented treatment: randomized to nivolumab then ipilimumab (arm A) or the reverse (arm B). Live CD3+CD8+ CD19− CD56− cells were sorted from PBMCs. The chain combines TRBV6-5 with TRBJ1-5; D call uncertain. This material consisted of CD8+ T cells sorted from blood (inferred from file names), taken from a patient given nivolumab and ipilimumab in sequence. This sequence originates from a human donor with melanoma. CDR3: CASSYGGNQPQHF. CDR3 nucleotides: TGTGCCAGCAGTTACGGCGGGAATCAGCCCCAGCATTTT.